The next 20 T cell receptor beta chains were all read from a single sample in a study of cytomegalovirus exposure and HLA in healthy donors. Vbeta (60) and Jbeta (13) primers were used in the PCR. Sequencing used immunoSEQ multiplex PCR; TCRdb keeps in-frame clones, though not all of them. The sample lists some 120,000 clones, about two thirds seen once, with about 4.9% in the top ten. Sequenced: PBMCs. The receptor set was obtained from a man aged 55 to 70 in good health and CMV-seropositive.

The rearrangement uses TRBV7-2 and TRBJ2-5; D gene uncertain. With 4 bases removed from V and 2 bases from J, the gap between germline ends came to 11 bases. CDR1 and CDR2 (germline): SGHTA, FQGNSA. The CDR3 extends over 14 amino acids. CDR3 in DNA: TGTGCCAGCAGCTCCTTTCGGAGTCAAGAGACCCAGTACTTC. Its translation: CASSSFRSQETQYF.

This chain links TRBV5-1 with TRBJ2-1; 9 bases are a match to TRBD2. The CDR3 is 17 amino acids. Germline lookup yields CDR1 SGHRS and CDR2 YFSETQ. Trimming removed 3 bases from V and 0 bases from J; junction bases left unmatched: 7. CDR3 region: CASSSSGAVSSYNEQFF. CDR3 in DNA: TGCGCCAGCAGCTCTAGCGGGGCCGTCAGCTCCTACAATGAGCAGTTCTTC.

This chain uses TRBV2 with TRBJ2-3; D is possibly TRBD1 (6 bases). Trimming removed 7 bases from V and 1 base from J, with 18 bases in between. This CDR3 contains 16 residues. CDR1 SNHLY and CDR2 FYNNEI come from the germline V gene. CDR3 in amino acids: CASIELGRGGTDTQYF. The CDR3, as DNA: TGTGCCAGCATAGAGTTGGGCAGGGGTGGCACAGATACGCAGTATTTT.

The chain is built from TRBV7-3 and TRBJ2-1, with TRBD2 matching over 9 bases. Germline V gene data show CDR1 as SGHTA and CDR2 as FQGTGA. With 5 bases clipped from V and 9 bases from J, the junction kept 8 bases outside the gene matches. The CDR3 is 14 amino acids. CDR3 DNA: TGTGCCAGCAGCCGCGCGGGGGGGCCAAGTGAGCAGTTCTTC. It encodes CASSRAGGPSEQFF.

This clone was seen a handful of times. J is TRBJ2-7 and V is TRBV9, with TRBD2 matching over 12 bases. The CDR3 extends over 15 amino acids. J gave up 2 bases and V 0 bases, and 0 bases lay outside the gene matches. CDR1 SGDLS and CDR2 YYNGEE come from the germline V gene. The CDR3 region is CASSVASGGAYEQYF. The CDR3 DNA reads TGTGCCAGCAGCGTAGCTAGCGGGGGGGCCTACGAGCAGTACTTC.

The rearrangement uses TRBV27 and TRBJ2-7; TRBD1 aligns across 10 bases. V lost 3 bases to trimming and J lost 5 bases; unmatched junction nucleotides: 10. The CDR3 length is 16 residues. From germline, CDR1 is MNHEY and CDR2 SMNVEV (reference sequence). The CDR3 DNA reads as TGTGCCAGCAGTTTCCTTCGAGACAGGGGGCGCGACGAGCAGTACTTC. Its protein product is CASSFLRDRGRDEQYF.

In this sample, this clone turned up a few times. The rearrangement joins TRBV4-2 to TRBJ1-1, with D perhaps matching TRBD1 (6 bases). The CDR3 totals 14 residues. Trimming took 6 bases from V and 2 from J, leaving 13 bases between them. The germline V gene has CDR1 LGHNA and CDR2 YNFKEQ. The CDR3 DNA reads as TGTGCCAGCAGTCCATGGGGGGGCAACACTGAAGCTTTCTTT. As protein: CASSPWGGNTEAFF.

The chain couples TRBV12-2 to TRBJ1-4; TRBD1, as called in the table, went unchecked against the DNA. TRBV12-2 is termed a pseudogene. The CDR3 runs to 13 residues. CDR3 sequence reads: CAADSVDGEKLFF. DNA for the CDR3: TGTGCAGCGGACAGTGTCGATGGTGAAAAACTGTTTTTT.

The CDR3 here is CASSESRVHTEAFF. CDR3 coding DNA: TGTGCCAGCAGTGAATCCCGAGTGCACACTGAAGCTTTCTTT. The rearrangement joins TRBV6-1 to TRBJ1-1; D uncertain. This CDR3 is 14 amino acids long. V lost 2 bases and J lost 3, with 10 bases in between. Germline V CDR1 and CDR2: MNHNS, SASEGT.

The CDR3 reads CASSPDRGNTEAFF. In DNA, the CDR3 is TGTGCCAGCAGCCCCGACCGGGGGAACACTGAAGCTTTCTTT. The rearrangement joins TRBV6-5 to TRBJ1-1; D ambiguous. With 6 bases removed from V and 1 base from J, the gap between germline ends came to 12 bases. Germline assignment: CDR1 MNHEY and CDR2 SVGAGI. The CDR3 consists of 14 residues.

The J gene is TRBJ2-5, the V gene TRBV20-1; D call uncertain. The DNA end is more similar to TRBJ2-7, so the J call may be wrong. The CDR3 loop spans 11 amino acids. The germline CDR1 and CDR2 sequences are DFQATT and SNEGSKA (reference sequence). In DNA form, the CDR3 reads TGCAGTGCTCTGAGCTCCTACGAGCAGTACTTC. Protein: CSALSSYEQYF.

The chain has TRBV18 and TRBJ1-2; TRBD1 might be the D (6 bases). Germline CDR1 is KGHSH and CDR2 is LQKENI. Trimming removed 6 bases from V and 4 bases from J, with 12 bases in between. CDR3 length equals 13 residues. The CDR3 is CASSSQGSYGYTF. The CDR3 DNA is TGTGCCAGCTCCTCACAGGGTAGCTATGGCTACACCTTC.

The chain couples TRBV5-1 to TRBJ1-2; no firm D call. Per the germline V gene, CDR1 is SGHRS and CDR2 is YFSETQ. The CDR3 runs to 13 residues. Trimming removed 7 bases at V and 4 bases at J, with 14 bases between. The CDR3 here is CASRSEVGYGYTF. The CDR3 DNA reads TGCGCCAGCCGCTCTGAGGTGGGCTATGGCTACACCTTC.

This clone was observed a few times. The chain links TRBV7-9 to TRBJ1-6; D possibly corresponds to TRBD1 (6 bases). Germline V gene sequence: CDR1 SEHNR, CDR2 FQNEAQ (reference sequence). The CDR3 totals 14 residues. Trimming left V 5 bases short and J 3 bases short, with 8 bases between. The CDR3 coding sequence is TGTGCCAGCAGCCCGGACAGCTATAATTCACCCCTCCACTTT. Translation gives CASSPDSYNSPLHF.

The V gene is TRBV21-1, the J gene TRBJ1-1; the table's D call, TRBD1, has no DNA check behind it. TRBV21-1 is annotated as a pseudogene. CDR3 length equals 13 residues. CDR3 nucleotide sequence: TGTGCCGGATCAGGGGGCCGGGACACTGAAGCTTTCTTT. Protein sequence: CAGSGGRDTEAFF.

V gene TRBV2 combines with J gene TRBJ2-5, with 7 bases lining up with TRBD1. J gave up 7 bases and V 6 bases, and 14 bases lay outside the gene matches. This CDR3 is built from 15 residues. Germline lookup yields CDR1 SNHLY and CDR2 FYNNEI. CDR3 region: CASRARDSGVGTQYF. CDR3 sequence (DNA): TGTGCCAGCAGGGCTAGGGACAGTGGGGTTGGGACCCAGTACTTC. Supplemented by reference TRBV2 and TRBJ2-5, the full variable domain reads EPEVTQTPSHQVTQMGQEVILRCVPISNHLYFYWYRQILGQKVEFLVSFYNNEISEKSEIFDDQFSVERPDGSNFTLKIRSTKLEDSAMYFCASRARDSGVGTQYFGPGTRLLVL.

Written as DNA, the CDR3 is TGCGCCAGCAGCTTTGCGGGAAACTACGAGCAGTACTTC. It codes for CASSFAGNYEQYF. This rearrangement joins TRBV5-1 to TRBJ2-7; TRBD2 might be the D (6 bases). This CDR3 comprises 13 residues. Germline-derived CDR1 and CDR2 are SGHRS and YFSETQ. Between the trimmed V and J ends, which lost 2 bases and 3 bases, there was a span of 9 bases.

The chain employs TRBV30 and TRBJ2-5; no firm D call. CDR3 length: 13 amino acids. Per the germline V gene, CDR1 is GTSNPN and CDR2 is SVGIG (reference sequence). The ends were cut back, 5 bases at V and 1 base at J, with 11 bases in the middle. The CDR3 spells CAWAPGRQETQYF. The CDR3 DNA reads TGTGCCTGGGCCCCCGGTCGCCAAGAGACCCAGTACTTC.

The V and J genes are TRBV10-2 and TRBJ1-3; 10 nucleotides agree with TRBD1. Germline V lookup: CDR1 WSHSY, CDR2 SAAADI. The junction had 8 bases not matched to a gene; V was cut back by 3 bases and J by 3 bases. This CDR3 contains 17 residues. The CDR3 DNA follows: TGCGCCAGCAGTGAACCCCCCGGGACAGGGGTTGGAAACACCATATATTTT. This sequence encodes CASSEPPGTGVGNTIYF.

This clone has just a few counts. The chain links TRBV10-2 to TRBJ2-6, with 9 bases identical to TRBD1. Germline V lookup: CDR1 WSHSY, CDR2 SAAADI. After removal of 4 bases from V and 2 bases from J, the junction contained 0 bases not matched to a gene. The CDR3 length is 15 residues. Here the CDR3 reads CASSGTGAGANVLTF. The CDR3 nucleotides read TGCGCCAGCAGTGGGACAGGGGCTGGGGCCAACGTCCTGACTTTC.